One and the same sample provided the 4 T cell receptor beta chains below, sequenced in a study of blood T cell repertoires in COVID-19. Produced via immunoSEQ multiplex PCR; TCRdb's table is partial and in-frame only. The table has around 75,000 clones, around 87% seen once. The sequencing sample was made of peripheral blood. These receptors originate from a man aged 45-60 years with acute or convalescent COVID-19.

This rearrangement joins TRBV29-1 to TRBJ2-7, with 7 bases aligning to TRBD1. This CDR3 spans 13 amino acids. Trimming cost V 5 bases and J 5 bases; bases outside gene matches: 9. CDR1 SQVTM and CDR2 ANQGSEA come from the germline V gene. The CDR3 spells CSVLDREFDEQYF. In nucleotides, the CDR3 is TGCAGCGTTTTAGACAGGGAGTTTGACGAGCAGTACTTC.

This clone appeared a single time. The V call is TRBV6-5, the J call TRBJ2-7; D perhaps matches TRBD1 (6 bases). The V end lost 6 bases, the J end lost 6 bases, and 18 bases lay between the germline ends. The CDR3 consists of 14 residues. The germline V gene encodes CDR1 MNHEY and CDR2 SVGAGI. The CDR3 DNA is TGTGCCAGCAGCACTGGACTCCAGGGGCGCGAGCAGTACTTC. This encodes CASSTGLQGREQYF.

The chain uses TRBV27 and TRBJ2-7; TRBD2 matches at 16 bases. The CDR3 sequence is 17 residues long. Germline assignment: CDR1 MNHEY and CDR2 SMNVEV (reference sequence). Trimming took 5 bases from V and 4 from J; bases not matched to a gene: 8. Here the CDR3 reads CASSPGLAGGPPYEQYF. DNA for the CDR3: TGTGCCAGCAGTCCGGGACTAGCGGGAGGGCCCCCATACGAGCAGTACTTC.

This chain connects TRBV5-6 to TRBJ2-7; 7 nucleotides line up with TRBD2. The CDR3 is 14 residues long. CDR1 and CDR2 (germline): SGHDT, YYEEEE. Trimming at V came to 1 base and at J to 4 bases, leaving 5 bases not matched to a gene. CDR3 region: CASSLQGGRYEQYF. CDR3 nucleotide sequence: TGTGCCAGCAGCTTGCAGGGCGGGAGATACGAGCAGTACTTC.